This T cell receptor beta chain is drawn from a study of T-cell reconstitution after alpha-beta-depleted transplantation in children. Notes on the study in general: About two months after transplant, alpha-beta T cells reportedly came from several hundred expanded graft clones. Newly produced T cells mostly accounted for T-cell counts and diversity one year post-transplant. Surviving thymic progenitors and recipient T cells were the source of high TCRbeta diversity at day 60 in some patients.

V lost 0 bases and J lost 5, with 11 bases in between. The germline CDR1 and CDR2 sequences are LGHNA and YSLEER. This CDR3 is 14 amino acids long. A library of TCRbeta sequences, prepared with unique molecular identifiers, was generated. TCRdb used MiXCR to reprocess the PCR reads, holding one entry per CDR3 protein. The sample has about 580,000 distinct CDR3 sequences, about 21% seen once. This clonotype was counted a few times. Antigen specificity is unknown. This chain connects TRBV4-3 to TRBJ2-7, with D hard to call. The TCR sequence derives from a boy in the first two years of life who had a stem cell transplant for acute myeloid leukemia, so the T cells may come from the graft donor. The starting material was PBMCs, mostly from graft donor cells, obtained 360 days after TCRalphabeta/CD19-depleted stem cell transplant. The DNA of the CDR3 is TGCGCCAGCAGCCAAGATCTCACTGTCCACGAGCAGTACTTC. Amino acid sequence: CASSQDLTVHEQYF.